These 19 T cell receptor beta chains share one sample of origin, sequenced in a study of patients and donors after allogeneic stem cell transplantation. MiXCR, applied by TCRdb to the RT-PCR reads, yields one record per CDR3 protein. The repertoire has about 960,000 distinct CDR3 sequences, roughly 18% of them found once; the top ten carry 6%. Sequencing was carried out using blood, either unsorted or a sorted T cell fraction (not recorded which). These receptors were collected from a human donor who was either an allogeneic HSCT recipient or a stem cell or donor lymphocyte infusion donor (not recorded which). It is not recorded whose cells these are; they may come from a transplant donor.

The genes are TRBV29-1 and TRBJ2-1; 10 bases agree with TRBD2. Per the germline V gene, CDR1 is SQVTM and CDR2 is ANQGSEA. CDR3 size: 15 residues. Losses at the gene ends were 6 bases for V and 4 bases for J; bases not matched to a gene: 9. CDR3 sequence reads: CSVGELAGAYNEQFF. CDR3 nucleotide sequence: TGCAGCGTCGGAGAGCTAGCGGGAGCGTACAATGAGCAGTTCTTC.

This clonotype has just a few counts. The J gene is TRBJ2-2, the V gene TRBV5-1; either TRBD1 or TRBD2 may fit D (5 bases each). V dropped 2 bases and J dropped 2 bases, with 10 bases sitting between them. Germline CDR1 reads SGHRS; CDR2 reads YFSETQ. The CDR3 sequence is 15 residues long. CDR3 protein: CASSFGALNTGELFF. CDR3 DNA sequence: TGCGCCAGCAGCTTCGGGGCACTAAACACCGGGGAGCTGTTTTTT.

The chain couples TRBV10-2 to TRBJ2-3; D ambiguous. With 0 bases removed from V and 2 bases from J, the gap between germline ends came to 9 bases. Germline V CDR1 and CDR2: WSHSY, SAAADI. This CDR3 region has 15 residues. The CDR3 DNA is TGCGCCAGCAGTGAGTCCCAGGATATCACAGATACGCAGTATTTT. It yields the protein CASSESQDITDTQYF.

This clonotype was observed a few times. The CDR3 here is CASSSTPNEKLFF. As DNA, the CDR3 is TGCGCCAGCAGCTCGACCCCGAATGAAAAACTGTTTTTT. J is TRBJ1-4 and V is TRBV5-1; D not resolved. The CDR3 totals 13 residues. V lost 3 bases and J 5 bases, leaving 8 bases between the germline ends. Germline V gene lookup returns CDR1 SGHRS and CDR2 YFSETQ.

This clonotype was detected a few times. The chain recombines TRBV7-6 with TRBJ2-3, with 14 nucleotides matching TRBD2. The trim removed 5 bases at V and 4 bases at J, leaving 11 bases unmatched. This CDR3 contains 18 residues. CDR1 SGHVS and CDR2 FNYEAQ come from the germline V gene. The CDR3 here is CASSDLWGLAGEADTQYF. Here the CDR3 DNA reads TGTGCCAGCAGCGACTTGTGGGGACTAGCGGGAGAGGCAGATACGCAGTATTTT.

The V call is TRBV4-3, the J call TRBJ2-2; 13 bases line up with TRBD2. This CDR3 has 18 amino acids. Germline lookup yields CDR1 LGHNA and CDR2 YSLEER. Trimming took 1 base from V and 0 from J; bases not matched to a gene: 2. CDR3 sequence: CASSQVLAGGPNTGELFF. DNA for the CDR3: TGCGCCAGCAGCCAAGTACTAGCGGGGGGGCCGAACACCGGGGAGCTGTTTTTT.

The CDR3 loop is CASRPDLNHEQYF. As DNA, the CDR3 is TGTGCCAGCAGACCCGATTTGAATCACGAGCAGTACTTC. The chain has TRBV7-9 and TRBJ2-7; no reliable D call. Trimming left V 6 bases short and J 5 bases short, with 14 bases between. Germline V gives CDR1 SEHNR, CDR2 FQNEAQ (reference sequence). This CDR3 contains 13 residues.

This clonotype has just a few counts. V and J are TRBV5-1 and TRBJ2-1, with D perhaps TRBD1 (5 bases). CDR1 is SGHRS and CDR2 is YFSETQ in the germline V gene. The V end was cut by 3 bases, the J end by 8 bases, with 18 bases between. The CDR3 covers 15 residues. CDR3 sequence reads: CASSSDLGRADEQFF. The DNA for the CDR3 is TGCGCCAGCAGCTCAGATCTAGGCAGGGCCGATGAGCAGTTCTTC.

This clonotype was detected only a few times. The chain couples TRBV7-9 to TRBJ2-2; D gene uncertain. The CDR3 has 12 amino acids. The germline V gene has CDR1 SEHNR and CDR2 FQNEAQ (reference sequence). V lost 6 bases and J lost 3, with 5 bases in between. DNA of the CDR3: TGTGCCAGCAGAAAGGACACCGGGGAGCTGTTTTTT. Translated: CASRKDTGELFF.

The chain is built from TRBV3-1 and TRBJ1-4; no clear D. CDR3 length equals 17 residues. Germline CDR1 and CDR2: LGHDT and YNNKEL (reference sequence). V lost 4 bases and J 0 bases, leaving 15 bases between the germline ends. Here the CDR3 DNA reads TGTGCCAGCAGCCGAAGACACCCGAGGGCAACTAATGAAAAACTGTTTTTT. Translated, it gives CASSRRHPRATNEKLFF.

The chain carries TRBV20-1 and TRBJ2-6; D remains unclear. The CDR3 runs to 14 residues. Germline lookup yields CDR1 DFQATT and CDR2 SNEGSKA (reference sequence). With 6 bases removed from V and 4 bases from J, the gap between germline ends came to 13 bases. The DNA of the CDR3 is TGCAGTGCGCGGCCCCGTCCCGGGGCCAACGTCCTGACTTTC. It specifies CSARPRPGANVLTF.

This clonotype occurred a few times. V usage is TRBV12-3 or TRBV12-4 and J usage is TRBJ2-7; D may be TRBD1 (6 bases). V was cut by 6 bases and J by 2 bases, with 17 bases left in between. The CDR3 is 15 amino acids. The CDR3 loop is CASSSDVPGAYEQYF. The CDR3 DNA sequence: TGTGCCAGCAGCTCTGACGTCCCAGGGGCCTACGAGCAGTACTTC.

J is TRBJ2-7 and V is TRBV4-1, with TRBD1 matching 9 bases. With V trimmed by 0 bases and J by 2 bases, 5 bases remained unmatched. Germline values: CDR1 MGHRA, CDR2 YSYEKL. This CDR3 comprises 16 residues. The chain's CDR3 is CASSQERRDRAYEQYF. In DNA, the CDR3 is TGCGCCAGCAGCCAAGAACGCCGGGACAGGGCCTACGAGCAGTACTTC.

This clonotype was recorded a few times. CDR3 sequence reads: CASSLYGSVETQYF. DNA for the CDR3: TGTGCCAGCAGCTTATATGGTAGCGTGGAGACCCAGTACTTC. The gene calls are TRBV7-2 and TRBJ2-5; possibly TRBD2 for D (5 bases). CDR1 and CDR2 (germline): SGHTA, FQGNSA. The CDR3 is made up of 14 amino acids. Trimming removed 2 bases from V and 5 bases from J, with 12 bases in between.

V gene TRBV20-1 combines with J gene TRBJ1-4; D may be TRBD1 (5 bases). The CDR3 extends over 15 amino acids. The V and J ends lost 1 base and 8 bases respectively, with 17 bases between them. The germline gives CDR1 DFQATT, CDR2 SNEGSKA (reference sequence). The CDR3: CSARVRRGKGEKLFF. The CDR3 nucleotides read TGCAGTGCTAGAGTTAGGCGGGGGAAGGGGGAAAAACTGTTTTTT.

This clonotype showed up just a few times. DNA of the CDR3: TGTGCCAGCAGGAAATTCACAAAGTCCGATGAGCAGTTCTTC. Protein product: CASRKFTKSDEQFF. The gene calls are TRBV6-2 or TRBV6-3 and TRBJ2-1; D is unclear. Trimming took 6 bases from V and 8 from J, leaving 17 bases between them. Germline V gene sequence: CDR1 MNHEY, CDR2 SVGEGT. The CDR3 totals 14 residues.

V is TRBV28 and J is TRBJ1-4, with 10 bases identical to TRBD1. In germline, CDR1 is MDHEN, CDR2 SYDVKM. The CDR3 runs to 17 residues. With 6 bases clipped from V and 5 bases from J, the junction kept 12 bases outside the gene matches. This CDR3 reads CASRAGTGVGRNEKLFF. CDR3 in DNA: TGTGCCAGCAGGGCCGGGACAGGGGTTGGGAGGAATGAAAAACTGTTTTTT.

The V and J genes are TRBV2 and TRBJ2-7; the D is unclear. V lost 8 bases and J lost 3, with 14 bases in between. The CDR3 has 13 amino acids. Germline CDR1 and CDR2: SNHLY and FYNNEI. The CDR3: CASGGQQFYEQYF. In nucleotides, the CDR3 is TGTGCCAGCGGTGGGCAACAGTTCTACGAGCAGTACTTC.

The V gene is TRBV29-1, the J gene TRBJ1-1; the D is unclear. CDR3 length equals 12 residues. Per germline, CDR1 SQVTM and CDR2 ANQGSEA. Trimming removed 3 bases from V and 1 base from J, with 6 bases in between. CDR3 coding DNA: TGCAGCGTTGACGCAGGGAACACTGAAGCTTTCTTT. Translating gives CSVDAGNTEAFF.